A selection of T cell receptor beta chains follows, all from one sample in a study of blood T cell repertoires in COVID-19. Assay: immunoSEQ multiplex PCR; the TCRdb copy retains only in-frame clones and omits some. Of approximately 180,000 clones in the sample, over 75% are singletons; the top ten hold more than 25%. What was sequenced was peripheral blood. These receptors were taken from a woman aged 65 to 85 with acute or convalescent COVID-19. Each CDR3 is given with its conserved first and last residue. D genes are given only for firm matches. The size of a clone is reported for some rows only, either as once, few or many, or as a class for expanded clones.

J gene | clone size | CDR3 length | V gene | D gene | CDR3 protein | CDR3 DNA
TRBJ2-1 | NA | 15 | TRBV5-1 | TRBD2 | CASSLASGSYNEQFF | TGCGCCAGCAGCTTGGCCAGCGGGAGCTACAATGAGCAGTTCTTC
TRBJ2-7 | NA | 15 | TRBV5-6 | TRBD2 | CASRPSGSPPYEQYF | TGTGCCAGCAGACCTAGCGGGAGCCCCCCCTACGAGCAGTACTTC
TRBJ2-7 | NA | 13 | TRBV10-3 | TRBD2 | CATQGTSSSEQYF | TGTGCCACCCAGGGGACTAGCTCATCCGAGCAGTACTTC
TRBJ1-6 | NA | 14 | TRBV27 | TRBD1 | CASSPGQTNSPLHF | TGTGCCAGCAGCCCGGGACAGACTAATTCACCCCTCCACTTT
TRBJ1-2 | NA | 14 | TRBV6-1 | TRBD1 | CASSELWDSYGYTF | TGTGCCAGCAGTGAACTCTGGGACAGCTATGGCTACACCTTC
TRBJ2-4 | NA | 16 | TRBV27 | TRBD1 | CASSPSPGQRENIQYF | TGTGCCAGCAGTCCATCGCCGGGACAGAGGGAAAACATTCAGTACTTC
TRBJ2-5 | NA | 17 | TRBV21-1 | NA | CASSTLAGAIYQETQYF | TGTGCCAGCAGCACCCTAGCGGGAGCGATTTACCAAGAGACCCAGTACTTC
TRBJ2-7 | many | 15 | TRBV11-2 | TRBD2 | CASSFQRGEVYEQYF | TGTGCCAGCAGCTTCCAGCGGGGCGAAGTCTACGAGCAGTACTTC
TRBJ2-7 | few | 14 | TRBV5-8 | NA | CASSLGDSLYEQYF | TGTGCCAGCAGCTTGGGTGACAGTCTGTACGAGCAGTACTTC
TRBJ1-6 | NA | 15 | TRBV7-8 | TRBD1 | CASSPAGTANSPLHF | TGTGCCAGCAGCCCAGCCGGGACAGCGAATTCACCCCTCCACTTT
TRBJ2-7 | NA | 14 | TRBV12-5 | TRBD2 | CASGPPGGSYEQYF | TGTGCTAGTGGCCCCCCGGGGGGCTCCTACGAGCAGTACTTC